This T cell receptor beta chain was documented in a study of T cells expressing NK-cell markers (dated by TCRdb to about 2020). General notes on the study: TCR beta-chain repertoires were profiled in sorted CD3+CD56+NKG2C+, CD3+CD56+NKG2C- and CD3+CD56-NKG2C+ T-cell subsets from several donors. Among the eight sequenced donors, only one was HCMV-seronegative, while the other seven were HCMV-seropositive. All eight donors whose samples were sequenced were randomly selected healthy volunteers, three of them men and five women. Illumina HiSeq 2000/2500, MiSeq or NextSeq was used to sequence libraries as 2 x 150 bp reads. The investigation overall reported the following: Those dominant clonotypes were again the most abundant among CD3+CD56-NKG2C+ cells in several donors, at about 25-60.1%. In a handful of donors, the dominant CD3+CD56+NKG2C+ clonotypes were among the top 10 CD8+ clonotypes and accounted for about 1.0-7.5% of CD8+ T cells. It remained unclear whether the expanded NKG2C-expressing T cell clones were specific for HCMV antigens.

From a lookup of the germline V gene, CDR1 and CDR2 are MDHEN and SYDVKM. Including the terminal cysteine and phenylalanine, the CDR3 comprises 12 residues. DNA is not recorded here. Remarks on this clonotype: Its antigen target is currently unknown.

The run used an Illumina HiSeq 2000. The TCR beta cDNA libraries were made using 5'RACE template switching, a step that added both a universal primer site and unique molecular identifiers. cDNA synthesis was primed from the TCR beta constant segment, followed by two successive PCR amplification steps. The original methods were these. MIGEC was used to demultiplex reads and group reads by UMI, and MiTCR was used to assemble and quantify clonotypes. To exclude erroneous sequences, only TCR cDNA sequences supported by at least two reads were retained. Downstream repertoire analysis used the tcR package, and clonotypes were matched across fractions by CDR3 nucleotide sequence plus V segment. VDJmatch was used to annotate antigen specificity against VDJdb, with one amino acid substitution allowed in CDR3. The reads went through TCRdb reprocessing, and each CDR3 protein sequence gets one entry with no DNA. What appears here as the V and J calls and clone size reflects TCRdb's work, not the paper's. The sample table gives 400,000 to 500,000 distinct CDR3 sequences. The ten largest account for more than 7% of the sample.

A commercial ELISA kit detecting HCMV-specific IgG in serum was used to determine HCMV serostatus. Ficoll density gradient centrifugation was used to isolate peripheral blood mononuclear cells from blood. This receptor was identified in a woman between 18 and 75 years old in good health. The chain couples TRBV28 to TRBJ1-5. Input material: blood T cells: a sorted CD56 or NKG2C T cell subset, CD4+ or CD8+ T cells, or bulk PBMC T cells (not recorded which). The CDR3 has the sequence CASRRQAQPQHF.